The rows below give T cell receptor beta chains drawn from one sample of a study of shared clonotypes between healthy human individuals. Using immunoSEQ multiplex PCR, the repertoire was profiled, and TCRdb retains in-frame clones only, with some absent. This table has about 2 million clones, roughly 94% appearing once. The sample was naive CD4+ T cells sorted from blood. These receptors all stem from a man younger than 30 in good health. CDR3s include the opening cysteine and the closing phenylalanine or tryptophan. Fields, in order: V gene, D gene, J gene, clone size, CDR3 protein, CDR3 DNA. D genes are given only for firm matches. Some rows mark clone size as missing; the rest say once, few, many or name a class of expanded clone.

>TRBV9|TRBD2|TRBJ2-7|-
CASSVDASGIRFGNEQYF
TGTGCCAGCAGCGTAGACGCTAGCGGGATACGCTTCGGCAACGAGCAGTACTTC
>TRBV7-2|-|TRBJ2-1|-
CASSLVPSARGDNEQFF
TGTGCCAGCAGCTTAGTCCCTAGCGCTAGAGGTGACAATGAGCAGTTCTTC
>TRBV2|-|TRBJ1-2|-
CASSEEGALKGYTF
TGTGCCAGCAGTGAGGAAGGGGCTTTGAAAGGCTACACCTTC
>TRBV7-6|TRBD2|TRBJ2-2|-
CASSLRPGTSGSYTGELFF
TGTGCCAGCAGCTTACGACCCGGGACTAGCGGGAGCTACACCGGGGAGCTGTTTTTT
>TRBV10-3|-|TRBJ1-5|-
CAVRRDSNSNQPQHF
TGTGCCGTACGGCGAGACAGCAATAGCAATCAGCCCCAGCATTTT
>TRBV6-4|-|TRBJ2-2|once
CASSDSRTGSPGELFF
TGTGCCAGCAGTGACTCGAGAACAGGGAGCCCCGGGGAGCTGTTTTTT
>TRBV30|-|TRBJ1-1|-
CASAQWDTEAFF
TGTGCCTCCGCGCAATGGGACACTGAAGCTTTCTTT
>TRBV2|-|TRBJ1-1|-
CASVGQVNTEAFF
TGTGCCAGCGTAGGACAAGTGAACACTGAAGCTTTCTTT
>TRBV19|TRBD1|TRBJ1-1|-
CASSPWTGSNTEAFF
TGTGCCAGTAGTCCCTGGACAGGGTCGAACACTGAAGCTTTCTTT
>TRBV29-1|-|TRBJ1-2|-
CSVGRTASKGGYTF
TGCAGCGTGGGAAGGACAGCTTCTAAAGGAGGCTACACCTTC
>TRBV9|-|TRBJ2-1|-
CASSAWALSRGIGNEQFF
TGTGCCAGCAGCGCGTGGGCTTTAAGTCGGGGTATCGGCAATGAGCAGTTCTTC
>TRBV7-2|TRBD1|TRBJ1-1|-
CASSSRPGQGAEAFF
TGTGCCAGCAGCTCAAGACCGGGACAGGGGGCTGAAGCTTTCTTT
>TRBV4-1|-|TRBJ1-2|-
CASSQMMTGNYGYTF
TGCGCCAGCAGCCAAATGATGACAGGAAACTATGGCTACACCTTC
>TRBV30|-|TRBJ1-2|-
CAWSVRGHGYTF
TGTGCCTGGAGTGTCCGGGGACATGGCTACACCTTC
>TRBV2|TRBD1|TRBJ1-5|-
CASSLGQDQPQHF
TGTGCCAGCAGTCTCGGACAGGATCAGCCCCAGCATTTT
>TRBV7-6|TRBD2|TRBJ2-5|-
CASTYIAGPWETQYF
TGTGCCAGCACCTACATAGCGGGCCCCTGGGAGACCCAGTACTTC
>TRBV6-6|TRBD1|TRBJ1-1|-
CASRSGGTEAFF
TGTGCCAGCCGCTCAGGGGGAACTGAAGCTTTCTTT
>TRBV10-3|TRBD1|TRBJ1-3|-
CAISEGVGQGNTIYF
TGTGCCATCAGTGAAGGGGTGGGACAGGGAAACACCATATATTTT
>TRBV7-2|TRBD1|TRBJ2-3|-
CASSYGQGARDTQYF
TGTGCCAGCAGCTACGGACAGGGGGCGCGGGATACGCAGTATTTT
>TRBV5-1|TRBD2|TRBJ2-5|-
CASSLEGGGLETQYF
TGCGCCAGCAGCTTGGAGGGCGGGGGGCTGGAGACCCAGTACTTC
>TRBV29-1|-|TRBJ1-3|-
CSVKLRLGNTIYF
TGCAGCGTTAAGTTGAGGTTGGGAAACACCATATATTTT
>TRBV4-1|-|TRBJ2-7|-
CASSQDRQVFYEQYF
TGCGCCAGCAGCCAAGACCGCCAGGTCTTCTACGAGCAGTACTTC
>TRBV11-3|TRBD1|TRBJ2-3|-
CASSSTGGDTQYF
TGTGCCAGCAGCTCTACAGGGGGAGATACGCAGTATTTT
>TRBV18|-|TRBJ1-1|many
CASSPQGNTEAFF
TGTGCCAGCTCACCACAGGGGAACACTGAAGCTTTCTTT
>TRBV4-1|TRBD1|TRBJ2-7|-
CASSQDLKGQGDHEQYF
TGCGCCAGCAGCCAAGATCTTAAGGGACAGGGGGACCACGAGCAGTACTTC
>TRBV7-9|-|TRBJ2-6|-
CASSAGVSGANVLTF
TGTGCCAGCAGCGCCGGAGTCTCTGGGGCCAACGTCCTGACTTTC
>TRBV18|-|TRBJ1-1|-
CASSPAVEAFF
TGTGCCAGCTCACCAGCGGTTGAAGCTTTCTTT
>TRBV27|-|TRBJ1-6|-
CASSLGFNSPLHF
TGTGCCAGCAGTTTGGGGTTTAATTCACCCCTCCACTTT
>TRBV27|TRBD2|TRBJ2-3|-
CASSLAGTSKDTQYF
TGTGCCAGCAGTTTAGCTGGGACTAGCAAAGATACGCAGTATTTT
>TRBV18|-|TRBJ1-2|-
CASSPLGQVFNYGYTF
TGTGCCAGCTCACCATTAGGGCAGGTTTTCAACTATGGCTACACCTTC
>TRBV10-3|TRBD1|TRBJ1-6|-
CATAGQGNDSPLHF
TGTGCCACCGCGGGACAGGGTAACGATTCACCCCTCCACTTT
>TRBV5-1|TRBD1|TRBJ2-7|-
CASSDRATSYEQYF
TGCGCCAGCAGCGACAGGGCAACCTCCTACGAGCAGTACTTC
>TRBV11-2|-|TRBJ2-7|-
CASSLVTFYEQYF
TGTGCCAGCAGCTTAGTGACATTCTACGAGCAGTACTTC
>TRBV2|-|TRBJ1-2|-
CASSSFTAKNYGYTF
TGTGCCAGCTCCTCCTTTACCGCTAAGAACTATGGCTACACCTTC
>TRBV7-2|TRBD1|TRBJ1-2|-
CASRLPGTVNGYTF
TGTGCCAGCAGACTTCCCGGGACAGTCAATGGCTACACCTTC
>TRBV7-2|-|TRBJ1-1|-
CASSLRQGPNTEAFF
TGTGCCAGCAGCTTAAGGCAGGGCCCCAACACTGAAGCTTTCTTT
>TRBV10-2|-|TRBJ1-5|-
CASSDRAQPRPQHF
TGCGCCAGCAGTGACAGGGCCCAACCGCGGCCCCAGCATTTT
>TRBV28|TRBD1|TRBJ1-6|-
CASSLRQGNSPLHF
TGTGCCAGCAGTCTCAGACAGGGTAATTCACCCCTCCACTTT
>TRBV6-1|-|TRBJ2-7|-
CASRRDDTYEQYF
TGTGCCAGCAGGCGGGACGACACCTACGAGCAGTACTTC
>TRBV6-5|-|TRBJ2-5|-
CASSYSGGVVQETQYF
TGTGCCAGCAGTTACTCGGGCGGGGTTGTACAAGAGACCCAGTACTTC
>TRBV5-4|TRBD1|TRBJ1-2|once
CASSLEGRQGTNYGYTF
TGTGCCAGCAGCTTGGAGGGAAGACAGGGAACCAACTATGGCTACACCTTC